The text below deals with one T cell receptor (beta chain). The data were obtained in a study of blood T cell repertoires in COVID-19. Study at large: Sources were T cells, B-cell-depleted T cells, or PBMCs; the material itself was cDNA or gDNA.

CDR3 length: 15 residues. Germline loops: CDR1 SGHVS, CDR2 FNYEAQ. The V gene lost 4 bases and the J gene lost 3 bases, with 12 bases spanning the gap. As originally analysed: Reference gene primer amplification yielded estimated nucleated cell counts. Sequenced by immunoSEQ multiplex PCR; TCRdb stores in-frame clones only, minus some. The DNA was the basis for D and trimming; V, J and clone size are from that table. The sample comprises tens of thousands of clones, 88% of which are singletons, and 5.1% rests with the top ten. The source material was peripheral blood. The clonotype comes from a human donor in a cohort sampled during active COVID-19. The chain has TRBV7-6 and TRBJ2-2; D possibly corresponds to TRBD1 (6 bases). The CDR3: CASSYQTGDTGELFF. The CDR3 DNA is TGTGCCAGCAGCTATCAGACAGGCGACACCGGGGAGCTGTTTTTT.